One and the same sample provided the 5 T cell receptor beta chains below, sequenced in a study of cytomegalovirus exposure and HLA in healthy donors. Researchers ran the PCR with 60 Vbeta and 13 Jbeta primers. Clones were read by immunoSEQ multiplex PCR, and TCRdb kept only the in-frame ones, dropping some. The top ten hold about 1% of the sample, which has hundreds of thousands of clones, around 89% seen once. The sample was PBMCs. Receptors originate from a woman in her late teens or twenties in good health and CMV-seronegative.

The chain is built from TRBV6-5 and TRBJ2-1; 7 nucleotides agree with TRBD2. The trim removed 0 bases at V and 8 bases at J, leaving 10 bases unmatched. This CDR3 is 16 amino acids long. The V gene's germline CDR1 is MNHEY and CDR2 SVGAGI. CDR3 sequence reads: CASSYSDINGRYEQFF. The CDR3 region has the DNA TGTGCCAGCAGTTACTCGGATATAAACGGGAGGTATGAGCAGTTCTTC.

The table lists this clone with a count of one. The V and J genes are TRBV7-2 and TRBJ1-5; 7 nucleotides agree with TRBD1. The trim removed 5 bases at V and 4 bases at J, leaving 8 bases unmatched. This CDR3 comprises 15 residues. From germline, CDR1 is SGHTA and CDR2 FQGNSA. The CDR3 region is CASSVWTGENQPQHF. CDR3 in DNA: TGTGCCAGCAGCGTCTGGACAGGCGAAAATCAGCCCCAGCATTTT.

J is TRBJ2-1 and V is TRBV5-4; TRBD2 matches 8 bases. This CDR3 has 16 residues. The germline CDR1 and CDR2 sequences are SGHNT and YYREEE (reference sequence). Trimming at V came to 1 base and at J to 0 bases, leaving 3 bases not matched to a gene. The CDR3 DNA is TGTGCCAGCAGCTTGAAGCGGGGGAGCTCCTACAATGAGCAGTTCTTC. Amino acids: CASSLKRGSSYNEQFF. Supplemented by reference TRBV5-4 and TRBJ2-1, the full variable domain reads ETGVTQSPTHLIKTRGQQVTLRCSSQSGHNTVSWYQQALGQGPQFIFQYYREEENGRGNFPPRFSGLQFPNYSSELNVNALELDDSALYLCASSLKRGSSYNEQFFGPGTRLTVL.

The J gene is TRBJ2-2, the V gene TRBV6-6, with 7 nucleotides matching TRBD2. V lost 8 bases and J lost 1; bases outside the gene matches: 7. The V gene's germline CDR1 is MNHNY and CDR2 SVGAGI (reference sequence). The length of the CDR3 is 15 residues. The CDR3 protein is CASLLGGRNTGELFF. CDR3 coding DNA: TGTGCCAGCCTCCTGGGCGGGAGGAACACCGGGGAGCTGTTTTTT.

The gene calls are TRBV5-1 and TRBJ2-5; 9 nucleotides line up with TRBD1. The ends lost 0 bases at V and 4 bases at J; junction bases unmatched: 1. The CDR3 is 14 amino acids. CDR1 is SGHRS, CDR2 YFSETQ, per germline. In DNA, the CDR3 is TGCGCCAGCAGCTTGGGGACAGGGGTAGAGACCCAGTACTTC. It specifies CASSLGTGVETQYF.